These T cell receptor beta chains were read from a single sample in a study of cytomegalovirus exposure and HLA in healthy donors. Data came from immunoSEQ multiplex PCR; TCRdb stores just in-frame clones and leaves some out. The table has 150,000 or so clones, about 75% seen once. The specimen was PBMCs. The receptors originated from a female donor in good health and CMV-seronegative. Both conserved end residues are part of each CDR3. A D gene is named only where the DNA matches it firmly. Clone size is not always given. Where it is, it says once, few, many or a class for expanded clones.

j_call | v_call | clone_size | d_call | cdr3_nt | cdr3_aa
TRBJ2-7 | TRBV5-1 | . | . | TGCGCCAGCAGCGCCACCGGGACTGGTGATGGGCAGTACTTC | CASSATGTGDGQYF
TRBJ2-2 | TRBV10-3 | . | . | TGTGCCATCAGCCTGACTCAGGGGCAGGGCGGGGAGCTGTTTTTT | CAISLTQGQGGELFF
TRBJ1-2 | TRBV28 | . | . | TGTGCCAGCAGTCCCCACACCCTCTATGGCTACACCTTC | CASSPHTLYGYTF
TRBJ1-2 | TRBV19 | once | . | TGTGCCAGTAGCAGGGGTTCTAACTATGGCTACACCTTC | CASSRGSNYGYTF
TRBJ2-7 | TRBV5-1 | . | . | TGCGCCAGCATCCCAGGGGCCCCTCCCTACGAGCAGTACTTC | CASIPGAPPYEQYF
TRBJ1-2 | TRBV5-4 | . | TRBD1 | TGTGCCAGCGCGGGACAGTCTTATGGCTACACCTTC | CASAGQSYGYTF
TRBJ1-4 | TRBV5-8 | . | . | TGTGCCAGCAGCTTGGACAGGGAAGGTGAAAAACTGTTTTTT | CASSLDREGEKLFF
TRBJ1-1 | TRBV10-2 | . | . | TGCGCCAGCAGTGAAATCAGGGCCGCTGAAGCTTTCTTT | CASSEIRAAEAFF
TRBJ1-2 | TRBV7-9 | few | TRBD1 | TGTGCCAGCAGCCCCTCCCTGACAGGGCGGTATGGCTACACCTTC | CASSPSLTGRYGYTF
TRBJ1-3 | TRBV6-1 | . | . | TGTGCCAGCAGTGCGTCGGGAAGAAACACCATATATTTT | CASSASGRNTIYF
TRBJ1-4 | TRBV9 | . | . | TGTGCCAGCAGCCCCGCAGTCGTTAATGAAAAACTGTTTTTT | CASSPAVVNEKLFF
TRBJ1-1 | TRBV10-2 | . | . | TGCGCCAGCAGTGAGTACGTCGGACACAGTGTGGTTCCGATGGGCACTTCCACTGAAGCTTTCTTT | CASSEYVGHSVVPMGTSTEAFF
TRBJ1-2 | TRBV9 | . | . | TGTGCCAGCAGCCCGCAGGGATTGGACTATGGCTACACCTTC | CASSPQGLDYGYTF
TRBJ2-7 | TRBV5-1 | . | . | TGCGCCAGCAGCTCGACGGGGGTTTCCTACGAGCAGTACTTC | CASSSTGVSYEQYF
TRBJ2-2 | TRBV9 | . | TRBD1 | TGTGCCAGCAGCGTTTCGACAGGGGTCACCGGGGAGCTGTTTTTT | CASSVSTGVTGELFF
TRBJ2-2 | TRBV6-6 | few | . | TGTGCCAGCAGTTACTTCGGGGACTCGAACACCGGGGAGCTGTTTTTT | CASSYFGDSNTGELFF
TRBJ1-2 | TRBV28 | . | TRBD1 | TGTGCCAGCACCCAAAGCGGACAGGGAGACTATGGCTACACCTTC | CASTQSGQGDYGYTF
TRBJ2-7 | TRBV19 | . | . | TGTGCCAGTAGTATAGGTCTATACTACGAGCAGTACTTC | CASSIGLYYEQYF
TRBJ1-2 | TRBV19 | . | TRBD1 | TGTGCCAGTAGTATCTCCAGGGGGCACGGCTACACCTTC | CASSISRGHGYTF
TRBJ2-7 | TRBV5-4 | few | . | TGTGCCAGCAGCTCCGAGGGCCCCGTGGGCGAGCAGTACTTC | CASSSEGPVGEQYF
TRBJ1-2 | TRBV5-4 | . | . | TGTGCCAGCAGCGCCAGGGACACTTACTATGGCTACACCTTC | CASSARDTYYGYTF
TRBJ1-1 | TRBV19 | . | TRBD1 | TGTGCCAGTTGTTGCCCCTACAGGGGTAACACTGAAGCTTTCTTT | CASCCPYRGNTEAFF
TRBJ2-2 | TRBV2 | . | . | TGTGCCACCGGGGTGTCTGCGAACACCGGGGAGCTGTTTTTT | CATGVSANTGELFF
TRBJ1-1 | TRBV30 | . | . | TGTGCCTGGAGTGTACGGAGGGTGAACACTGAAGCTTTCTTT | CAWSVRRVNTEAFF
TRBJ2-7 | TRBV6-5 | . | . | TGTGCCAGCAGTTTCTCCGGGACTTCCTTAACCTACGAGCAGTACTTC | CASSFSGTSLTYEQYF
TRBJ1-6 | TRBV30 | . | TRBD1 | TGTGCCTGGAGCGGACAGGGAAATTCACCCCTCCACTTT | CAWSGQGNSPLHF
TRBJ2-2 | TRBV5-5 | . | TRBD1 | TGTGCCAGCAGCGGACAGGCGAACACCGGGGAGCTGTTTTTT | CASSGQANTGELFF
TRBJ1-6 | TRBV5-8 | once | . | TGTGCCAGCAGCTTGGGAAGGGAGAATTCACCCCTCCACTTT | CASSLGRENSPLHF
TRBJ2-7 | TRBV5-1 | . | . | TGCGCCAGCAGCTGGGGGGACGGAAGATACGAGCAGTACTTC | CASSWGDGRYEQYF
TRBJ2-1 | TRBV7-3 | . | TRBD1 | TGTGCCAGCAGCCCCGAGGGACAGGCCTACAATGAGCAGTTCTTC | CASSPEGQAYNEQFF
TRBJ2-3 | TRBV7-3 | . | TRBD2 | TGTGCCAGCAGCTCCGGACTAGCGGGAGGCCGGGATACGCAGTATTTT | CASSSGLAGGRDTQYF